The rows below give T cell receptor beta chains drawn from one sample of a study of blood T cells in healthy people across ages. A single record per CDR3 protein comes from TCRdb applying MiXCR to the 5' RACE reads. The repertoire consists of about 780,000 distinct CDR3 sequences, with around 45% occurring once and the leading ten covering 15% to 20%. Material: blood. The receptors were sampled from a man older than 75 in good health. Both conserved end residues are part of each CDR3. Each record gives: J gene, D gene, V gene, clone size, CDR3 DNA, CDR3 protein. A D gene is named only where the DNA matches it firmly. Clone size is shown for a subset of rows, as once, few, many or a class of expanded clone.

J gene: TRBJ2-5
D gene: TRBD2
V gene: TRBV7-3
clone size: few
CDR3 DNA: TGTGCCAGCGGTTATGGACTAGCGGAAGAGACCCAGTACTTC
CDR3 protein: CASGYGLAEETQYF

J gene: TRBJ2-3
D gene: TRBD2
V gene: TRBV4-2
clone size: many
CDR3 DNA: TGTGCCAGCAGCCAAGATGAATCTAGCGGGAGCGCAGATACGCAGTATTTT
CDR3 protein: CASSQDESSGSADTQYF

J gene: TRBJ2-2
D gene: .
V gene: TRBV2
clone size: .
CDR3 DNA: TGTGCCACCCCGGGCAGCTCGAACACCGGGGAGCTGTTTTTT
CDR3 protein: CATPGSSNTGELFF

J gene: TRBJ2-2
D gene: TRBD2
V gene: TRBV4-1
clone size: .
CDR3 DNA: TGCGCCAGCAGCCAAGTACTAGCGGGGGGGCCCGGCGGGGAGCTGTTTTTT
CDR3 protein: CASSQVLAGGPGGELFF

J gene: TRBJ2-7
D gene: .
V gene: TRBV12-3/TRBV12-4
clone size: .
CDR3 DNA: TGTGCCAGCAGTTTCTCAGGGTGGGGACGGGAGCAGTACTTC
CDR3 protein: CASSFSGWGREQYF

J gene: TRBJ2-7
D gene: TRBD1
V gene: TRBV6-6
clone size: once
CDR3 DNA: TGTGCCAGCAGTTCCAAAGGACAGGGGGCCGAGCAGTACTTC
CDR3 protein: CASSSKGQGAEQYF

J gene: TRBJ2-7
D gene: TRBD1
V gene: TRBV12-3/TRBV12-4
clone size: .
CDR3 DNA: TGTGCCAGCAGACCACAGGGGGCCCACGAGCAGTACTTC
CDR3 protein: CASRPQGAHEQYF

J gene: TRBJ2-5
D gene: TRBD2
V gene: TRBV11-2
clone size: .
CDR3 DNA: TGTGCCAGCAGCTTATTTCCGGGGGGTCAAGAGACCCAGTACTTC
CDR3 protein: CASSLFPGGQETQYF

J gene: TRBJ2-1
D gene: TRBD2
V gene: TRBV27
clone size: .
CDR3 DNA: TGTGCCAGCACGGGGAACCGACTAGCGGGAAACAATGAGCAGTTCTTC
CDR3 protein: CASTGNRLAGNNEQFF

J gene: TRBJ2-2
D gene: TRBD2
V gene: TRBV20-1
clone size: .
CDR3 DNA: TGCAGTGTAACGGGACTAGCGAACACCGGGGAGCTGTTTTTT
CDR3 protein: CSVTGLANTGELFF

J gene: TRBJ2-3
D gene: .
V gene: TRBV28
clone size: .
CDR3 DNA: TGTGCCAGCAGCCCTCGGGGCAGGGGTAGCACAGATACGCAGTATTTT
CDR3 protein: CASSPRGRGSTDTQYF

J gene: TRBJ1-5
D gene: .
V gene: TRBV28
clone size: .
CDR3 DNA: TGTGCCAGCAACCTCGGAAGGGGGACTTTTCAGCCCCAGCATTTT
CDR3 protein: CASNLGRGTFQPQHF

J gene: TRBJ2-6
D gene: .
V gene: TRBV2
clone size: .
CDR3 DNA: TGTGCCAGCAGTGTTGAGGGCCCTCTCTCTGGGGCCAACGTCCTGACTTTC
CDR3 protein: CASSVEGPLSGANVLTF

J gene: TRBJ2-7
D gene: .
V gene: TRBV11-2
clone size: few
CDR3 DNA: TGTGCCAGCAGCCAGGGACCTCGGGCCTACGAGCAGTACTTC
CDR3 protein: CASSQGPRAYEQYF

J gene: TRBJ1-4
D gene: TRBD1
V gene: TRBV25-1
clone size: .
CDR3 DNA: TGTGCCAGCAGTCCAACCGGGACAGCTGAAAAACTGTTTTTT
CDR3 protein: CASSPTGTAEKLFF

J gene: TRBJ2-7
D gene: TRBD2
V gene: TRBV7-2
clone size: few
CDR3 DNA: TGTGCCAGCAGCCTCGCGACTAGCGGTGTGCAGTACTTC
CDR3 protein: CASSLATSGVQYF

J gene: TRBJ2-7
D gene: TRBD1
V gene: TRBV2
clone size: few
CDR3 DNA: TGTGCCAGCAGTTATGACGGACAGGGGGGACCCTACGAGCAGTACTTC
CDR3 protein: CASSYDGQGGPYEQYF

J gene: TRBJ2-5
D gene: .
V gene: TRBV3-1
clone size: .
CDR3 DNA: TGTGCCAGCAGCCCAACCGTAGTTGGCCAAGAGACCCAGTACTTC
CDR3 protein: CASSPTVVGQETQYF

J gene: TRBJ2-1
D gene: .
V gene: TRBV7-8
clone size: many
CDR3 DNA: TGTGCCAGCAGCTTAGCGAGGCGGGCTAGCTCCTACAATGAGCAGTTCTTC
CDR3 protein: CASSLARRASSYNEQFF

J gene: TRBJ2-7
D gene: .
V gene: TRBV5-1
clone size: few
CDR3 DNA: TGCGCCAGCAGCAATGGACAGGAGGGGATCTCCTACGAGCAGTACTTC
CDR3 protein: CASSNGQEGISYEQYF

J gene: TRBJ1-1
D gene: .
V gene: TRBV6-4
clone size: .
CDR3 DNA: TGTGCCAGCAGTGCGGCAGGCAGGGGTACTGAAGCTTTCTTT
CDR3 protein: CASSAAGRGTEAFF

J gene: TRBJ2-2
D gene: TRBD2
V gene: TRBV7-3
clone size: .
CDR3 DNA: TGTGCCAGCAGCTTAAATCCGACTAGCGGGGGATTAGCCGGGGAGCTGTTTTTT
CDR3 protein: CASSLNPTSGGLAGELFF

J gene: TRBJ1-1
D gene: .
V gene: TRBV3-1
clone size: .
CDR3 DNA: TGTGCCAGCAGCCCAAGTTGGGGAGCCTACACTGAAGCTTTCTTT
CDR3 protein: CASSPSWGAYTEAFF

J gene: TRBJ2-5
D gene: .
V gene: TRBV7-2
clone size: .
CDR3 DNA: TGTGCCAGCAGCTTAGATCCGGTCCAAGAGACCCAGTACTTC
CDR3 protein: CASSLDPVQETQYF

J gene: TRBJ2-7
D gene: TRBD2
V gene: TRBV7-2
clone size: .
CDR3 DNA: TGTGCCAGCAGCCTTATAGCGGGAGAGCCCAACTACGAGCAGTACTTC
CDR3 protein: CASSLIAGEPNYEQYF

J gene: TRBJ2-1
D gene: .
V gene: TRBV5-6
clone size: many
CDR3 DNA: TGTGCCAGCAGCTTGGCGAGGGATGAGCAGTTCTTC
CDR3 protein: CASSLARDEQFF

J gene: TRBJ2-7
D gene: TRBD2
V gene: TRBV7-2
clone size: .
CDR3 DNA: TGTGCCAGCAGCTCGATGCTGACTAGCCCTACCCCCTATGAGCAGTACTTC
CDR3 protein: CASSSMLTSPTPYEQYF

J gene: TRBJ2-7
D gene: .
V gene: TRBV28
clone size: few
CDR3 DNA: TGTGCCAGCAGTTCACCAACAAGGACAGACTACGAGCAGTACTTC
CDR3 protein: CASSSPTRTDYEQYF

J gene: TRBJ2-1
D gene: TRBD2
V gene: TRBV20-1
clone size: .
CDR3 DNA: TGCAGTGCTAGCCCCCCGGGACTAGCGGGAGAACAGGAGCAGTTCTTC
CDR3 protein: CSASPPGLAGEQEQFF

J gene: TRBJ1-1
D gene: .
V gene: TRBV5-1
clone size: .
CDR3 DNA: TGCGCCAGCAGCCCCGGGACCTCTGAAGCTTTCTTT
CDR3 protein: CASSPGTSEAFF

J gene: TRBJ2-7
D gene: TRBD1
V gene: TRBV7-9
clone size: once
CDR3 DNA: TGTGCCACCAGACAGGGCTCCGACGAGCAGTACTTC
CDR3 protein: CATRQGSDEQYF

J gene: TRBJ2-3
D gene: .
V gene: TRBV2
clone size: many
CDR3 DNA: TGTGCCAGCAGTGACGGCAGGAGCACAGATACGCAGTATTTT
CDR3 protein: CASSDGRSTDTQYF

J gene: TRBJ2-1
D gene: .
V gene: TRBV6-6
clone size: .
CDR3 DNA: TGTGCCAGCAGTTACACTGCAGGGAGGTCGAAGAATGAGCAGTTCTTC
CDR3 protein: CASSYTAGRSKNEQFF

J gene: TRBJ2-1
D gene: .
V gene: TRBV6-5
clone size: many
CDR3 DNA: TGTGCCAGCAGTTACCAGGGCTCCTACAATGAGCAGTTCTTC
CDR3 protein: CASSYQGSYNEQFF

J gene: TRBJ2-5
D gene: TRBD2
V gene: TRBV9
clone size: .
CDR3 DNA: TGTGCCAGCACCAGGACTAGCGGATATCCTAGCTCCTACAATGAGCAGTACTTC
CDR3 protein: CASTRTSGYPSSYNEQYF

J gene: TRBJ1-1
D gene: .
V gene: TRBV5-1
clone size: .
CDR3 DNA: TGCGCCAGCAGCGTGGGTGGGTACCGGACCGAAGCTTTCTTT
CDR3 protein: CASSVGGYRTEAFF

J gene: TRBJ2-1
D gene: .
V gene: TRBV14
clone size: .
CDR3 DNA: TGTGCCAGCAGCCAAGCCAGTGGGGCGAGCTCCTACAATGAGCAGTTCTTC
CDR3 protein: CASSQASGASSYNEQFF

J gene: TRBJ2-1
D gene: TRBD2
V gene: TRBV20-1
clone size: few
CDR3 DNA: TGCAGTGCTCCCACTAGCGGGGTCAATGAGCAGTTCTTC
CDR3 protein: CSAPTSGVNEQFF

J gene: TRBJ2-7
D gene: .
V gene: TRBV7-9
clone size: .
CDR3 DNA: TGTGCCAGCAGCTTGTTACAGGGAGGACTAACCTACGAGCAGTACTTC
CDR3 protein: CASSLLQGGLTYEQYF

J gene: TRBJ1-2
D gene: TRBD1
V gene: TRBV5-1
clone size: .
CDR3 DNA: TGCGCCAGCAGCTTGGAAGCAGGGGGCCTAGGCTATGGCTACACCTTC
CDR3 protein: CASSLEAGGLGYGYTF

J gene: TRBJ1-1
D gene: TRBD1
V gene: TRBV7-3
clone size: .
CDR3 DNA: TGTGCCAGCAGCCCTACGAACCAGGGGGACACTGAAGCTTTCTTT
CDR3 protein: CASSPTNQGDTEAFF

J gene: TRBJ1-5
D gene: .
V gene: TRBV7-2
clone size: few
CDR3 DNA: TGTGCCAGCAGCTTAGCTCTCGCGGGTATGACCCAGCATTTT
CDR3 protein: CASSLALAGMTQHF

J gene: TRBJ2-7
D gene: TRBD1
V gene: TRBV7-2
clone size: few
CDR3 DNA: TGTGCCAGCAGCCGGGACAGACCCTACGAGCAGTACTTC
CDR3 protein: CASSRDRPYEQYF

J gene: TRBJ1-3
D gene: .
V gene: TRBV12-3/TRBV12-4
clone size: .
CDR3 DNA: TGTGCCAGCAGTTCGAAGGGCGGACCTGGAAACACCATATATTTT
CDR3 protein: CASSSKGGPGNTIYF

J gene: TRBJ2-7
D gene: TRBD1
V gene: TRBV7-6
clone size: few
CDR3 DNA: TGTGCCAGCAGCTTTTCGGGACAGACCTACCAGCAGTACTTC
CDR3 protein: CASSFSGQTYQQYF

J gene: TRBJ2-3
D gene: .
V gene: TRBV7-2
clone size: .
CDR3 DNA: TGTGCCAGCAGCCAGCGCAGCCTGAGCACAGATACGCTGTATTTT
CDR3 protein: CASSQRSLSTDTLYF

J gene: TRBJ2-5
D gene: TRBD1
V gene: TRBV18
clone size: .
CDR3 DNA: TGTGCCAGCTCACCAATCACAGGGGGCGGAGAGACCCAGTACTTC
CDR3 protein: CASSPITGGGETQYF

J gene: TRBJ1-1
D gene: TRBD1
V gene: TRBV5-1
clone size: .
CDR3 DNA: TGCGCCAGCGGCCGACAGGGAGCCCCCGATGAAGCTTTCTTT
CDR3 protein: CASGRQGAPDEAFF

J gene: TRBJ1-3
D gene: .
V gene: TRBV29-1
clone size: .
CDR3 DNA: TGCAGCGTTGAAGATGGGAACACCGGGGGAGACACCATATATTTT
CDR3 protein: CSVEDGNTGGDTIYF

J gene: TRBJ2-3
D gene: .
V gene: TRBV15
clone size: .
CDR3 DNA: TGTGCCACCAGCAGAGACTCGCGATACGATACGCAGTATTTT
CDR3 protein: CATSRDSRYDTQYF

J gene: TRBJ2-2
D gene: .
V gene: TRBV12-3/TRBV12-4
clone size: few
CDR3 DNA: TGTGCCAGCAGCCGACAGTCTTACACCGGGGAGCTGTTTTTT
CDR3 protein: CASSRQSYTGELFF

J gene: TRBJ2-7
D gene: TRBD2
V gene: TRBV7-2
clone size: .
CDR3 DNA: TGTGCCAACAGCTCCTCTAGCGGGAGAGCCTACGAGCAGTACTTC
CDR3 protein: CANSSSSGRAYEQYF

J gene: TRBJ2-1
D gene: .
V gene: TRBV7-3
clone size: few
CDR3 DNA: TGTGCCAGCAGCAATTTCCTAGCCCGAGCGGGCAATGAGCAGTTCTTC
CDR3 protein: CASSNFLARAGNEQFF

J gene: TRBJ2-1
D gene: .
V gene: TRBV11-3
clone size: .
CDR3 DNA: TGTGCCAGCAGCCCAAACCCCGGGACTGGAAAGTTCAATGAGCAGTTCTTC
CDR3 protein: CASSPNPGTGKFNEQFF

J gene: TRBJ2-7
D gene: .
V gene: TRBV6-2/TRBV6-3
clone size: .
CDR3 DNA: TGTGCCGGCAGTGACAAGGGAGACTACGACGAGCAGTACTTC
CDR3 protein: CAGSDKGDYDEQYF